A single sample is the source of the 22 T cell receptor beta chains below, sequenced in a study of OX40 agonist ivuxolimab in advanced cancers. Sequencing was performed with immunoSEQ multiplex PCR; in TCRdb, only in-frame clones are kept and a portion is missing. The sample yields some 66,000 clones, approximately 90% seen once. The specimen comprised CD4+ or CD8+ T cells sorted from blood, sampled in a trial of the OX40 agonist ivuxolimab. The source is an adult with an advanced solid tumor such as melanoma, head and neck, liver or kidney cancer.

The chain couples TRBV2 to TRBJ1-1; possibly TRBD1 for D (5 bases). V was pared by 10 bases and J by 5 bases, with 23 bases between. CDR1 is SNHLY, CDR2 FYNNEI, per germline. CDR3 size: 15 residues. CDR3 DNA: TGTGCCACCAGACCCGGGACCCCGGCTATTACTGAAGCTTTCTTT. Protein product: CATRPGTPAITEAFF.

J is TRBJ2-7 and V is TRBV30, with D possibly being TRBD1 (5 bases). Germline V CDR1 and CDR2: GTSNPN, SVGIG (reference sequence). The CDR3 loop spans 14 amino acids. Trimming removed 1 base from V and 3 bases from J, with 13 bases in between. CDR3 sequence (DNA): TGTGCCTGGAGTGCACCAAAGGGGCTCTACGAGCAGTACTTC. It specifies CAWSAPKGLYEQYF.

This rearrangement joins TRBV5-4 to TRBJ1-6; 9 bases are shared with TRBD1. From germline, CDR1 is SGHNT and CDR2 YYREEE (reference sequence). This CDR3 is 17 amino acids long. The V segment lost 4 bases and the J segment 7 bases; nucleotides outside the gene matches: 12. CDR3 sequence: CASSVGGQGGGNSPLHF. The CDR3 nucleotides read TGTGCCAGCAGCGTAGGGGGACAGGGTGGGGGAAATTCACCCCTCCACTTT.

This clone appeared a single time. V usage is TRBV11-2 and J usage is TRBJ2-1; D might be TRBD2 (6 bases). Germline CDR1 SGHAT, CDR2 FQNNGV. The V and J ends lost 7 bases and 9 bases respectively, with 22 bases between them. The CDR3 runs 15 residues. CDR3 bases: TGTGCCAGCACCGTAGGGACTGGACTTACAAGTGAGCAGTTCTTC. Residues: CASTVGTGLTSEQFF.

The chain is built from TRBV7-2 and TRBJ1-4; D unclear. The CDR3 contains 15 residues. V dropped 6 bases and J dropped 8 bases, with 19 bases sitting between them. Germline assignment: CDR1 SGHTA and CDR2 FQGNSA. CDR3 sequence reads: CASRQTTALSEKLFF. The CDR3 DNA follows: TGTGCCAGCAGACAAACGACCGCGTTATCGGAAAAACTGTTTTTT.

The J gene is TRBJ1-5, the V gene TRBV6-1; D unclear. This CDR3 comprises 11 residues. V was shortened by 6 bases and J by 6 bases, with 6 bases between the two germline ends. Germline loops: CDR1 MNHNS, CDR2 SASEGT. The CDR3 sequence is CASSGGQPQHF. The CDR3 DNA reads TGTGCCAGCAGCGGAGGTCAGCCCCAGCATTTT.

The V call is TRBV19, the J call TRBJ1-1, with a tentative D call TRBD1 (5 bases). V gave up 10 bases and J gave up 6 bases, with 15 bases separating them. The CDR3 is 12 residues long. Germline V CDR1 and CDR2: LNHDA, SQIVND (reference sequence). Here the CDR3 DNA reads TGTGCCACCCAGGACATTAGCGCTGAAGCTTTCTTT. Translating gives CATQDISAEAFF.

The chain uses TRBV5-6 and TRBJ2-2, with D unresolved. The germline V gene encodes CDR1 SGHDT and CDR2 YYEEEE. V gave up 1 base and J gave up 0 bases, with 1 base separating them. The CDR3 runs to 13 residues. CDR3 DNA: TGTGCCAGCAGCTTGCCGAACACCGGGGAGCTGTTTTTT. Encoded protein: CASSLPNTGELFF.

The chain has TRBV7-2 and TRBJ2-2, with 11 bases fitting TRBD2. With V trimmed by 4 bases and J by 5 bases, 3 bases remained unmatched. The CDR3 consists of 15 residues. Germline CDR1 is SGHTA and CDR2 is FQGNSA. The CDR3 DNA reads as TGTGCCAGCAGCTCTCTAGCGGGGGGTACCGGGGAGCTGTTTTTT. Amino acid sequence: CASSSLAGGTGELFF.

This chain links TRBV11-2 with TRBJ2-7; 8 nucleotides match TRBD2. The CDR3 sequence is 15 residues long. The V gene's germline CDR1 is SGHAT and CDR2 FQNNGV. The V and J ends lost 5 bases and 1 base, in that order; junction bases with no gene match: 7. CDR3 coding DNA: TGTGCCAGCAGCCCCGGGACTAGAGGGTCCTACGAGCAGTACTTC. Residues: CASSPGTRGSYEQYF. Filled out from reference TRBV11-2 and TRBJ2-7, the complete variable domain reads EAGVAQSPRYKIIEKRQSVAFWCNPISGHATLYWYQQILGQGPKLLIQFQNNGVVDDSQLPKDRFSAERLKGVDSTLKIQPAKLEDSAVYLCASSPGTRGSYEQYFGPGTRLTVT.

The chain links TRBV11-2 to TRBJ1-2; TRBD1 aligns across 7 bases. V lost 5 bases and J lost 8; bases outside the gene matches: 5. The CDR3 is made up of 12 amino acids. Germline CDR1 is SGHAT and CDR2 is FQNNGV. CDR3 sequence (DNA): TGTGCCAGCAGCCCGACAGGGCGAGGCTACACCTTC. Amino acids: CASSPTGRGYTF.

The chain links TRBV6-1 to TRBJ1-1, with TRBD1 as a possible D gene (6 bases). There are 15 residues in the CDR3. Trimming took off 6 bases at V and 5 bases at J, with 19 bases between the two ends. CDR1 MNHNS and CDR2 SASEGT come from the germline V gene. The CDR3 bases are TGTGCCAGCAGGGGACAAACCGGGGCCCAGACTGAAGCTTTCTTT. It translates to CASRGQTGAQTEAFF.

The chain couples TRBV23-1 to TRBJ1-3; TRBD1 matches at 10 bases. TRBV23-1 is annotated as an ORF whose role is uncertain. J was trimmed by 4 bases and V by 5 bases; bases with no gene match: 8. The CDR3 spans 16 residues. Here the CDR3 reads CASSSDRGRPGNTIYF. For the CDR3, the DNA is TGCGCCAGCAGTTCCGACAGGGGGCGTCCGGGAAACACCATATATTTT.

The sample holds a few counts of this clone. This rearrangement joins TRBV28 to TRBJ2-7; D is unresolved. The germline V gene has CDR1 MDHEN and CDR2 SYDVKM. This CDR3 is 13 amino acids long. The V gene lost 5 bases and the J gene lost 3 bases, with 11 bases spanning the gap. This CDR3 is CASSRPTFYEQYF. In nucleotides, the CDR3 is TGTGCCAGCAGTCGCCCGACCTTCTACGAGCAGTACTTC. Supplemented by reference TRBV28 and TRBJ2-7, the full variable domain reads DVKVTQSSRYLVKRTGEKVFLECVQDMDHENMFWYRQDPGLGLRLIYFSYDVKMKEKGDIPEGYSVSREKKERFSLILESASTNQTSMYLCASSRPTFYEQYFGPGTRLTVT.

V gene TRBV5-1 combines with J gene TRBJ1-2; D is perhaps TRBD1 (5 bases). The ends were cut back, 4 bases at V and 4 bases at J, with 14 bases in the middle. The CDR3 has 14 residues. Germline CDR1 is SGHRS and CDR2 is YFSETQ. CDR3 sequence: CASSDYPGTYGYTF. The CDR3 nucleotides read TGCGCCAGCAGCGACTACCCCGGGACCTATGGCTACACCTTC.

V and J are TRBV4-2 and TRBJ2-2; D possibly uses TRBD1 or TRBD2 (6 bases each). This CDR3 has 16 amino acids. Trimming pared 2 bases from V and 7 bases from J, leaving 17 bases between. Germline CDR1 reads LGHNA; CDR2 reads YNFKEQ. CDR3 sequence: CASSQNPSGADGELFF. CDR3 DNA sequence: TGTGCCAGCAGCCAAAACCCTTCGGGGGCGGACGGGGAGCTGTTTTTT.

This clone was counted once. The genes are TRBV6-1 and TRBJ1-2; D is possibly TRBD1 (5 bases). Looked up from germline, CDR1 is MNHNS and CDR2 is SASEGT. V was trimmed by 2 bases and J by 2 bases, leaving 15 bases between them. The CDR3 covers 16 residues. DNA for the CDR3: TGTGCCAGCAGTGAAAGTCAGGGAGTACTCAACTATGGCTACACCTTC. Its translation is CASSESQGVLNYGYTF.

The rearrangement links TRBV19 to TRBJ2-2; D remains unclear. The CDR3 runs 13 residues. Germline-derived CDR1 and CDR2 are LNHDA and SQIVND (reference sequence). V was shortened by 4 bases and J by 1 base, with 4 bases between the two germline ends. CDR3 in amino acids: CASSKGNTGELFF. In nucleotides, the CDR3 is TGTGCCAGTAGTAAAGGGAACACCGGGGAGCTGTTTTTT.

The gene calls are TRBV19 and TRBJ2-6; D not certain. The CDR3 has 16 amino acids. Germline CDR1 reads LNHDA; CDR2 reads SQIVND (reference sequence). Trimming removed 7 bases from V and 1 base from J, with 14 bases in between. The CDR3 spells CASKSLAVSGANVLTF. In DNA form, the CDR3 reads TGTGCCAGTAAGTCCCTTGCGGTTTCTGGGGCCAACGTCCTGACTTTC. Drawing the rest from reference TRBV19 and TRBJ2-6, the complete variable domain is DGGITQSPKYLFRKEGQNVTLSCEQNLNHDAMYWYRQDPGQGLRLIYYSQIVNDFQKGDIAEGYSVSREKKESFPLTVTSAQKNPTAFYLCASKSLAVSGANVLTFGAGSRLTVL.

V and J are TRBV19 and TRBJ2-3, with a tentative D call TRBD2 (6 bases). V lost 4 bases and J 4 bases, leaving 12 bases between the germline ends. Looked up from germline, CDR1 is LNHDA and CDR2 is SQIVND (reference sequence). The CDR3 is 14 amino acids. The CDR3 protein is CASSKSWGADTQYF. The CDR3 DNA sequence: TGTGCCAGTAGTAAGAGTTGGGGGGCAGATACGCAGTATTTT. The whole variable domain, filled in from reference TRBV19 and TRBJ2-3, reads DGGITQSPKYLFRKEGQNVTLSCEQNLNHDAMYWYRQDPGQGLRLIYYSQIVNDFQKGDIAEGYSVSREKKESFPLTVTSAQKNPTAFYLCASSKSWGADTQYFGPGTRLTVL.

This clone was observed once. The chain employs TRBV2 and TRBJ1-5; perhaps TRBD1 as D (6 bases). CDR1 is SNHLY and CDR2 is FYNNEI in the germline V gene. Deletions cut 9 bases from V and 0 bases from J, with 12 bases between. The CDR3 has 14 amino acids. CDR3: CASRTDISNQPQHF. CDR3 DNA: TGTGCCAGTAGGACAGACATTAGCAATCAGCCCCAGCATTTT. The variable domain in full, with the rest retrieved from reference TRBV2 and TRBJ1-5, is EPEVTQTPSHQVTQMGQEVILRCVPISNHLYFYWYRQILGQKVEFLVSFYNNEISEKSEIFDDQFSVERPDGSNFTLKIRSTKLEDSAMYFCASRTDISNQPQHFGDGTRLSIL.

The rearrangement joins TRBV28 to TRBJ1-4; D is uncertain. V was clipped by 6 bases and J by 13 bases, with 18 bases between them. Germline-derived CDR1 and CDR2 are MDHEN and SYDVKM. The CDR3 runs 13 residues. The DNA for the CDR3 is TGTGCCAGCAGCGCCGGACCGGCCAGGATACTGTTTTTT. Its translation: CASSAGPARILFF. The full variable domain, rest sourced from reference TRBV28 and TRBJ1-4, is DVKVTQSSRYLVKRTGEKVFLECVQDMDHENMFWYRQDPGLGLRLIYFSYDVKMKEKGDIPEGYSVSREKKERFSLILESASTNQTSMYLCASSAGPARILFFGSGTQLSVL.